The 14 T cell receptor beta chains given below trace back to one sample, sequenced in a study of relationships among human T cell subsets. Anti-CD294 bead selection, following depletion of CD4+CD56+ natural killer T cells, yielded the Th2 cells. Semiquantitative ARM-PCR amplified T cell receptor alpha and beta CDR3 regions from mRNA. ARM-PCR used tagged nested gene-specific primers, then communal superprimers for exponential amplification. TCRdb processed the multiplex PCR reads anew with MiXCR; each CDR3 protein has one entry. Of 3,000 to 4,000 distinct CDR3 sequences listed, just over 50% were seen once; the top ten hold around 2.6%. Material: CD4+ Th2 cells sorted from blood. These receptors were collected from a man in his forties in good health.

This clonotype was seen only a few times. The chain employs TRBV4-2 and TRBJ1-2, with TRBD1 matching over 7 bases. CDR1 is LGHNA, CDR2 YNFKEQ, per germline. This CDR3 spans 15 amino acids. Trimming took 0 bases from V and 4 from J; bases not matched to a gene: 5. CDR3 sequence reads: CASSQEGQATYGYTF. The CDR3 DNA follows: TGTGCCAGCAGCCAAGAAGGACAGGCAACCTATGGCTACACCTTC.

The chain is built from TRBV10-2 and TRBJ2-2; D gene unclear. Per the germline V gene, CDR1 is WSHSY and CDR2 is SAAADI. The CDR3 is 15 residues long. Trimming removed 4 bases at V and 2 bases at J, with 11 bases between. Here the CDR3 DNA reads TGCGCCAGCAGTGCGGCCCAGATTAACACCGGGGAGCTGTTTTTT. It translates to CASSAAQINTGELFF.

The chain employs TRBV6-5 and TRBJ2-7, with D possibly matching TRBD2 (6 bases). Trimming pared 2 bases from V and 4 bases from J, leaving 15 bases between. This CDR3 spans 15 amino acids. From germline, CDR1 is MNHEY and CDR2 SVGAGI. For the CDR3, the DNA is TGTGCCAGCAGTTACCGCCAAGGAGGGCCTTACGAGCAGTACTTC. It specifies CASSYRQGGPYEQYF.

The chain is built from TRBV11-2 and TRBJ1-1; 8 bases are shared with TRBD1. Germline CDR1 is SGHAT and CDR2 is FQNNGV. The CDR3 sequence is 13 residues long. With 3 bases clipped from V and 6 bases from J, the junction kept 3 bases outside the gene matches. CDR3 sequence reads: CASSFDRGAEAFF. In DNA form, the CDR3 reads TGTGCCAGCAGCTTTGACAGGGGCGCTGAAGCTTTCTTT.

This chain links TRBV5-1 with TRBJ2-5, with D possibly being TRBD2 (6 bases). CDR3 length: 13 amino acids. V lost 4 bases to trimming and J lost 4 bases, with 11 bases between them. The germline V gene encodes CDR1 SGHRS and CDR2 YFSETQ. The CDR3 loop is CASSRGLRETQYF. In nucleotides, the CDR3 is TGCGCCAGCAGCAGGGGACTTAGAGAGACCCAGTACTTC.

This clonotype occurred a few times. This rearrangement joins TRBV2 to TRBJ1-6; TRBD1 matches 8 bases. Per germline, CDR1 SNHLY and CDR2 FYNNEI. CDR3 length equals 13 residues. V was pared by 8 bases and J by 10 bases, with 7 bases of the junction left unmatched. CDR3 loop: CASRGQGYSPLHF. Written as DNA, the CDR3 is TGTGCCAGCCGAGGACAGGGTTACTCACCCCTCCACTTT.

The CDR3 is CASSFRTGGATGELFF. CDR3 DNA sequence: TGTGCCAGCAGCTTCCGGACAGGGGGCGCGACTGGGGAGCTGTTTTTT. The V gene is TRBV7-3, the J gene TRBJ2-2, with TRBD1 matching 11 bases. V was clipped by 3 bases and J by 8 bases; unmatched bases: 8. Germline V CDR1 and CDR2: SGHTA, FQGTGA. This CDR3 region has 16 residues. Variable domain in full (rest from reference TRBV7-3 and TRBJ2-2): GAGVSQTPSNKVTEKGKYVELRCDPISGHTALYWYRQSLGQGPEFLIYFQGTGAADDSGLPNDRFFAVRPEGSVSTLKIQRTERGDSAVYLCASSFRTGGATGELFFGEGSRLTVL.

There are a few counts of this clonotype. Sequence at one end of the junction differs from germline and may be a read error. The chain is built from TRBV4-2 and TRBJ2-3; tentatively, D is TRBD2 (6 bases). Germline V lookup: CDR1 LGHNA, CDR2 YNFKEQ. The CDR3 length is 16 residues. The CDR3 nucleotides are TGCGCCAGCAGCCAACCGGGGAGGCCTAGCACAGATACGCAGTATTTT. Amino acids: CASSQPGRPSTDTQYF.

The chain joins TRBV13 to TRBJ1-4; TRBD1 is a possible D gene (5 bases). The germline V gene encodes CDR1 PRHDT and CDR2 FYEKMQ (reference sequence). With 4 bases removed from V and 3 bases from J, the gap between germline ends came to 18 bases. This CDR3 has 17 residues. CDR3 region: CASSSRSVQGSNEKLFF. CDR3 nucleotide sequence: TGTGCCAGCAGCTCCAGAAGCGTTCAGGGATCTAATGAAAAACTGTTTTTT.

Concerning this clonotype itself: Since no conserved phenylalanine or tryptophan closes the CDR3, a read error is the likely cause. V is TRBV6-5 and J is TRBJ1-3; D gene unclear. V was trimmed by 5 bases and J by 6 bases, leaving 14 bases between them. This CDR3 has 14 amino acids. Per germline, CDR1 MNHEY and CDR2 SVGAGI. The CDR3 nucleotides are TGTGCCAGCAGTCAGCCTGCCCCGCCAAACACCATATATTCT. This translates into CASSQPAPPNTIYS.

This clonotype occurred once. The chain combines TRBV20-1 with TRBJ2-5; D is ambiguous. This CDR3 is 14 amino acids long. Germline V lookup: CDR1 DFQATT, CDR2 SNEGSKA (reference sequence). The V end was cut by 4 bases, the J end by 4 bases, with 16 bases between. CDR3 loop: CSATLFSRSETQYF. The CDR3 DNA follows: TGCAGTGCTACCCTGTTTTCGAGATCAGAGACCCAGTACTTC.

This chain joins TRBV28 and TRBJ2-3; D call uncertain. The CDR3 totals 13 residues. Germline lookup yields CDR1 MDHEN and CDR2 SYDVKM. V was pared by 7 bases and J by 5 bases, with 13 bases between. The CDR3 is CASTIGSEDTQYF. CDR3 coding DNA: TGTGCCAGCACCATTGGGTCCGAAGATACGCAGTATTTT.

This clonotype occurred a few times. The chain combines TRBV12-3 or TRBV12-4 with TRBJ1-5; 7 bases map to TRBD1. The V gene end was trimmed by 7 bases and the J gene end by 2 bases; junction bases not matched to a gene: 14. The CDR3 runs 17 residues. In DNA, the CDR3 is TGTGCCAGCAACTTTGGGGACAGCCGCGCGCGCAATCAGCCCCAGCATTTT. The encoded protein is CASNFGDSRARNQPQHF.

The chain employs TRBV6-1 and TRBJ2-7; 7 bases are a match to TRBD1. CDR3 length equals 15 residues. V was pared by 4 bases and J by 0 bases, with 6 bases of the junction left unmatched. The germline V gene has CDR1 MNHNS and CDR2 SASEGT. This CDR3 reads CASSATGASSYEQYF. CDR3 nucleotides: TGTGCCAGCAGTGCCACAGGGGCGAGCTCCTACGAGCAGTACTTC.